This T cell receptor beta chain was documented in a study of blood T cells in healthy people across ages. The second PCR ran roughly 7 to 12 cycles with a sample-barcoded 5' primer and J-beta primers. MiXCR, applied by TCRdb to the 5' RACE reads, yields one record per CDR3 protein. The table includes about 640,000 distinct CDR3 sequences, under 70% detected once. Material: blood. The clonotype originates from a man aged 60 to 75 in good health.

The CDR3, as DNA: TGCAGCGTGGAACGGGACAGACGCTACACCTTC. It codes for CSVERDRRYTF. The chain carries TRBV29-1 and TRBJ1-2; 7 nucleotides align to TRBD1. J gave up 9 bases and V 6 bases, and 7 bases lay outside the gene matches. Germline loops: CDR1 SQVTM, CDR2 ANQGSEA. This CDR3 is built from 11 residues.